This T cell receptor (beta chain) was recovered during a study of shared clonotypes between healthy human individuals. Per the authors' pipeline: Filtering differed because ImmunoSEQ produced junction-only sequences that carried no quality scores. Method: immunoSEQ multiplex PCR; TCRdb's copy keeps in-frame clones and lacks some. V and J calls plus clone size are reproduced from that table; the DNA served to infer D and trimming. The profile shows about 2,100,000 clones, around 93% of them singletons. Remarks on this clone: Antigen unknown.

Germline V gene lookup returns CDR1 SGDLS and CDR2 YYNGEE. This CDR3 has 14 amino acids. J gave up 5 bases and V 3 bases, and 8 bases lay outside the gene matches. Naive CD8 populations comprised CD45RO-negative cells positively selected for CCR7, excluding terminally differentiated effector memory CD45RA+ cells. The donors, healthy adults who were HIV-negative, had experienced no recent acute infections or vaccinations. The study's findings and limits: It was the few donors that limited the genetic and exposure-history diversity represented.

The sample taken for sequencing was naive CD8+ T cells from PBMCs. The V gene is TRBV9, the J gene TRBJ2-7, with 7 bases aligning to TRBD2. The TCR was taken from a man between 18 and 35 years old in good health. Some clones in this sample may be carry-over from other donors' samples. The CDR3 bases are TGTGCCAGCAGCGGGACGGGAGGTGTACACGAGCAGTACTTC. Translating it yields CASSGTGGVHEQYF.